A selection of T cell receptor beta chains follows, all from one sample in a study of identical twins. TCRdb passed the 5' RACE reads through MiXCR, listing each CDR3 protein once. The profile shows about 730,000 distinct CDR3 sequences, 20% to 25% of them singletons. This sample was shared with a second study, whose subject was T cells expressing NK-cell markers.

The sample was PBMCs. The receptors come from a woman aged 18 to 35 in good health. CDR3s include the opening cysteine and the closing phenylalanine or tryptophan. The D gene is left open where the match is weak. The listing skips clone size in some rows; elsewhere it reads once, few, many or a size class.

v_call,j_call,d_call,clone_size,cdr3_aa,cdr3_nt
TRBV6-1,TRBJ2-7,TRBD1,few,CASTPTSMTGEAYEQYF,TGTGCCAGCACCCCTACATCTATGACAGGGGAAGCCTACGAGCAGTACTTC
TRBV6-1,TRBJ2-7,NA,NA,CASSVPGQSYEQYF,TGTGCCAGCAGTGTACCGGGGCAGTCCTACGAGCAGTACTTC
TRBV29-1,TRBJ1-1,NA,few,CSVGYTEAFF,TGCAGCGTTGGGTACACTGAAGCTTTCTTT
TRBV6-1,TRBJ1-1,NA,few,CASSERAGTVNTEAFF,TGTGCCAGCAGTGAAAGGGCGGGGACGGTGAACACTGAAGCTTTCTTT
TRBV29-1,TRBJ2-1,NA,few,CSVQPQPNEQFF,TGCAGCGTTCAGCCCCAGCCCAATGAGCAGTTCTTC
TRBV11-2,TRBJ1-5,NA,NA,CASSLDGMGRPQHF,TGTGCCAGCAGCTTAGATGGGATGGGCAGGCCCCAGCATTTT
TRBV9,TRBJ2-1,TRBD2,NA,CASSVASGRAEEQFF,TGTGCCAGCAGCGTAGCTAGCGGGAGGGCCGAAGAGCAGTTCTTC
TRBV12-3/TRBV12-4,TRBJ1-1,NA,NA,CASTLQVNTEAFF,TGTGCCAGCACCTTGCAAGTAAACACTGAAGCTTTCTTT
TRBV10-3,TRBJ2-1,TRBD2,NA,CAISGSGRSYEQFF,TGTGCCATCAGTGGTAGCGGGAGAAGCTATGAGCAGTTCTTC
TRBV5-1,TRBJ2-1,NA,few,CASSRAGVNEQFF,TGCGCCAGCAGCCGGGCAGGGGTAAATGAGCAGTTCTTC
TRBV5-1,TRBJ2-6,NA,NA,CASSKAGSPGANVLTF,TGCGCCAGCAGCAAGGCTGGGAGCCCCGGGGCCAACGTCCTGACTTTC
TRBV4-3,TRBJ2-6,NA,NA,CASSPLPGANVLTF,TGCGCCAGCAGCCCCCTACCTGGGGCCAACGTCCTGACTTTC
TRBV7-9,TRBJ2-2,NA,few,CASSFSLRENTGELFF,TGTGCCAGCAGCTTCTCCCTCCGGGAGAACACCGGGGAGCTGTTTTTT
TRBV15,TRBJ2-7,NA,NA,CATSRDSGDSYEQYF,TGTGCCACCAGCAGAGATTCGGGGGACAGTTACGAGCAGTACTTC
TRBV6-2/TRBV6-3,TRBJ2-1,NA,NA,CASSYWTYNEQFF,TGTGCCAGCAGTTACTGGACCTACAATGAGCAGTTCTTC
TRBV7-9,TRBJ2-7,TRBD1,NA,CASRSGTARDEQYF,TGTGCCAGCAGGTCCGGGACAGCTCGCGACGAGCAGTACTTC
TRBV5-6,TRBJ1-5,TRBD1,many,CASSLWTGGVNQPQHF,TGTGCCAGCAGCTTATGGACAGGAGGAGTCAATCAGCCCCAGCATTTT
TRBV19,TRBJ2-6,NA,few,CASLRGSGANVLTF,TGTGCCAGTCTCCGGGGCTCTGGGGCCAACGTCCTGACTTTC
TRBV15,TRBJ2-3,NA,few,CATSRDFPGDTQYF,TGTGCCACCAGCAGAGATTTCCCCGGGGATACGCAGTATTTT
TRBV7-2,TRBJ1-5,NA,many,CASSLFSGGKGNQPQHF,TGTGCCAGCAGCTTATTTAGCGGGGGTAAGGGCAATCAGCCCCAGCATTTT
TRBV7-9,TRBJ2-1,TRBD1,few,CASSLDRVYSNEQFF,TGTGCCAGCAGCTTGGACAGGGTTTATTCCAATGAGCAGTTCTTC
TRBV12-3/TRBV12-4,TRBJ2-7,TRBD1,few,CASSPRDRRYEQYF,TGTGCCAGCAGTCCCCGGGACAGGAGATACGAGCAGTACTTC
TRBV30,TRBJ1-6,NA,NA,CAWTGRGYNSPLYF,TGTGCCTGGACTGGGAGAGGGTATAATTCACCCCTCTACTTT
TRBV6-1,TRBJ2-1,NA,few,CASSGTEGRRNEQFF,TGTGCCAGCAGCGGAACCGAGGGCCGAAGGAATGAGCAGTTCTTC
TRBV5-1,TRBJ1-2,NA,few,CASSSDGFGGYTF,TGCGCCAGCAGCTCCGACGGATTTGGCGGCTACACCTTC
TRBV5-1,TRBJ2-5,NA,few,CASSSPWEAAIETQYF,TGCGCCAGCAGCAGTCCCTGGGAAGCGGCAATAGAGACCCAGTACTTC
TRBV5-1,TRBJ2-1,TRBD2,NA,CASRHFGTRGKEQFF,TGCGCCAGCAGGCATTTCGGGACTAGAGGGAAGGAGCAGTTCTTC
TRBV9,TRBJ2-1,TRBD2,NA,CASSDRLAGTNEQFF,TGTGCCAGCAGCGACCGACTAGCGGGGACCAATGAGCAGTTCTTC
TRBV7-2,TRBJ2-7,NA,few,CASSRGGGLYEQYF,TGTGCCAGCAGCCGAGGAGGGGGCCTCTACGAGCAGTACTTC
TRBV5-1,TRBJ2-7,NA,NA,CASSYWEGATYEQNF,TGCGCCAGCAGCTATTGGGAGGGGGCTACCTACGAGCAGAACTTC
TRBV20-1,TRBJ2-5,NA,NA,CSAGSGLGQETQYF,TGCAGTGCTGGTTCCGGACTGGGGCAAGAGACCCAGTACTTC
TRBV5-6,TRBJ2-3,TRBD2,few,CASSVPGGGTQYF,TGTGCCAGCAGCGTTCCCGGGGGAGGGACGCAGTATTTT
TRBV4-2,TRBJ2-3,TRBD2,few,CASSQEPSGAFSDTQYF,TGTGCCAGCAGCCAAGAACCCAGCGGGGCCTTCTCAGATACGCAGTATTTT
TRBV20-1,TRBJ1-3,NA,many,CSARGSGNTIYF,TGCAGTGCTCGCGGGTCTGGAAACACCATATATTTT
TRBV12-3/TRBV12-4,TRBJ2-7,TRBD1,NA,CASTSGQEFYEQYF,TGTGCCAGCACCTCGGGACAGGAGTTCTACGAGCAGTACTTC
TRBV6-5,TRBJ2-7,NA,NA,CASSYSRGGSSYEQYF,TGTGCCAGCAGTTACTCACGTGGGGGGTCCTCCTACGAGCAGTACTTC
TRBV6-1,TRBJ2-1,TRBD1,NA,CASSGSGTGVVNEQFF,TGTGCCAGCAGTGGATCCGGGACAGGGGTTGTCAATGAGCAGTTCTTC
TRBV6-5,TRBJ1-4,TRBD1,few,CASSYRDRGKLFF,TGTGCCAGCAGTTACAGGGACAGGGGAAAACTGTTTTTT
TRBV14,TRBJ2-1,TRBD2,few,CASSQKGLAGREQFF,TGTGCCAGCAGCCAAAAAGGACTAGCGGGCCGGGAGCAGTTCTTC
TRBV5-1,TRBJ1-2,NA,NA,CASSLSGAQDGYTF,TGCGCCAGCAGCCTATCAGGGGCTCAAGATGGCTACACCTTC